This passage covers 20 T cell receptor beta chains from one sample sequenced in a study of cytomegalovirus exposure and HLA in healthy donors. Primers for the PCR totalled 60 Vbeta and 13 Jbeta. Profiled with immunoSEQ multiplex PCR; TCRdb holds only in-frame clones, not every one. The repertoire holds 50,000 to 60,000 clones, with about 77% as singletons. Input material: PBMCs. Receptors originate from a woman aged 40 to 49 in good health and CMV-seropositive.

This chain uses TRBV9 with TRBJ1-2, with TRBD1 matching over 9 bases. There are 15 residues in the CDR3. The germline V gene encodes CDR1 SGDLS and CDR2 YYNGEE. After removal of 0 bases from V and 6 bases from J, the junction contained 6 bases not matched to a gene. As DNA, the CDR3 is TGTGCCAGCAGCGTAGCTCTGGGACAGGGACATGGCTACACCTTC. Protein: CASSVALGQGHGYTF.

The count of this clone is one. This chain connects TRBV5-4 to TRBJ1-2; D is perhaps TRBD1 (5 bases). Germline lookup yields CDR1 SGHNT and CDR2 YYREEE (reference sequence). Trimming stripped 5 bases from V and 4 bases from J, with 15 bases between. The CDR3 consists of 14 residues. The CDR3 DNA reads TGTGCCAGCAGGGAAGACAGCGCGCGCTATGGCTACACCTTC. It encodes CASREDSARYGYTF.

The CDR3 region has the DNA TGCTCACCAGGGAGGGGCGAGAACACTGAAGCTTTCTTT. Translation gives CSPGRGENTEAFF. J is TRBJ1-1 and V is TRBV5-1; TRBD1 might be the D (5 bases). Germline lookup yields CDR1 SGHRS and CDR2 YFSETQ. The CDR3 runs to 13 residues.

The chain is built from TRBV2 and TRBJ1-2; no clear D. Germline V gene data show CDR1 as SNHLY and CDR2 as FYNNEI. Trimming shortened V by 7 bases and J by 4 bases, and 10 bases separated the two germline ends. This CDR3 contains 12 residues. CDR3 bases: TGTGCCAGCATGGGAGCAGTCTATGGCTACACCTTC. Protein product: CASMGAVYGYTF.

This clone has just one count. The CDR3 DNA reads as TGTGCCAGCAGTGATGGACAGGGGATTGGACTTATGGATACGCAGTATTTT. Encoded protein: CASSDGQGIGLMDTQYF. The chain joins TRBV25-1 to TRBJ2-3, with 9 bases lining up with TRBD1. The CDR3 is 17 amino acids. The V and J ends lost 3 bases and 6 bases, in that order; junction bases with no gene match: 13. The V gene's germline CDR1 is MGHDK and CDR2 SYGVNS. Combining the CDR3 with reference TRBV25-1 and TRBJ2-3 gives the whole variable domain EADIYQTPRYLVIGTGKKITLECSQTMGHDKMYWYQQDPGMELHLIHYSYGVNSTEKGDLSSESTVSRIRTEHFPLTLESARPSHTSQYLCASSDGQGIGLMDTQYFGPGTRLTVL.

V usage is TRBV9 and J usage is TRBJ2-2; possible D gene TRBD2, 5 bases. CDR1 is SGDLS and CDR2 is YYNGEE in the germline V gene. The CDR3 length is 13 residues. Trimming cost V 4 bases and J 5 bases, with 9 bases left between them. CDR3 region: CASSILGTGELFF. For the CDR3, the DNA is TGTGCCAGCAGCATACTAGGTACCGGGGAGCTGTTTTTT. The full variable domain, with the rest looked up from reference TRBV9 and TRBJ2-2, is DSGVTQTPKHLITATGQRVTLRCSPRSGDLSVYWYQQSLDQGLQFLIQYYNGEERAKGNILERFSAQQFPDLHSELNLSSLELGDSALYFCASSILGTGELFFGEGSRLTVL.

The chain is built from TRBV10-3 and TRBJ2-7; D may be TRBD2 (6 bases). Deletions cut 1 base from V and 7 bases from J, with 14 bases between. CDR3 length: 14 amino acids. Germline lookup yields CDR1 ENHRY and CDR2 SYGVKD. CDR3 region: CAISEWGSGKEQYF. Here the CDR3 DNA reads TGTGCCATCAGTGAGTGGGGTAGCGGCAAAGAGCAGTACTTC.

This rearrangement joins TRBV5-1 to TRBJ1-5, with 8 bases fitting TRBD1. The germline gives CDR1 SGHRS, CDR2 YFSETQ. The CDR3 has 15 residues. V lost 3 bases to trimming and J lost 7 bases; unmatched junction nucleotides: 9. The chain's CDR3 is CASSSWGQEGQPQHF. The CDR3 region has the DNA TGCGCCAGCAGCTCGTGGGGACAGGAGGGGCAGCCCCAGCATTTT. The full variable domain, in which reference TRBV5-1 and TRBJ1-5 provide the parts outside the CDR3, is KAGVTQTPRYLIKTRGQQVTLSCSPISGHRSVSWYQQTPGQGLQFLFEYFSETQRNKGNFPGRFSGRQFSNSRSEMNVSTLELGDSALYLCASSSWGQEGQPQHFGDGTRLSIL.

The J gene is TRBJ2-1, the V gene TRBV7-3; 8 positions agree with TRBD2. CDR1 and CDR2 from the germline V gene are SGHTA and FQGTGA. This CDR3 contains 14 residues. With V trimmed by 4 bases and J by 4 bases, 3 bases remained unmatched. In DNA, the CDR3 is TGTGCCAGCAGCTCGGGGGGGACTTACAATGAGCAGTTCTTC. Encoded protein: CASSSGGTYNEQFF.

A few counts support this clone. This chain connects TRBV5-4 to TRBJ1-4; no firm D call. The V gene's germline CDR1 is SGHNT and CDR2 YYREEE (reference sequence). The CDR3 totals 13 residues. V dropped 4 bases and J dropped 5 bases, with 9 bases sitting between them. CDR3 in DNA: TGTGCCAGCAGCCTAGCGGGGAATGAAAAACTGTTTTTT. Its translation is CASSLAGNEKLFF.

The V gene is TRBV5-5, the J gene TRBJ2-6; D is perhaps TRBD1 (6 bases). The CDR3 is 17 residues long. Germline V gene sequence: CDR1 SGHKS, CDR2 YYEKEE (reference sequence). V lost 1 base and J lost 0, with 11 bases in between. The CDR3 sequence: CASSLLTGSSGANVLTF. In nucleotides, the CDR3 is TGTGCCAGCAGCTTGTTGACAGGAAGCTCTGGGGCCAACGTCCTGACTTTC.

The chain joins TRBV7-2 to TRBJ1-2, with D uncertain. The CDR3 is 15 residues long. Germline CDR1 SGHTA, CDR2 FQGNSA. V was pared by 4 bases and J by 4 bases, with 16 bases between. This CDR3 is CASSSPWTAGYGYTF. The CDR3 DNA reads TGTGCCAGCAGCTCTCCGTGGACGGCGGGCTATGGCTACACCTTC.

This clone showed up just a few times. The chain carries TRBV6-5 and TRBJ1-2; 7 bases are a match to TRBD1. The germline gives CDR1 MNHEY, CDR2 SVGAGI. The trim removed 6 bases at V and 3 bases at J, leaving 4 bases unmatched. The CDR3 length is 13 residues. As DNA, the CDR3 is TGTGCCAGCAGACCTGGACAGGACTATGGCTACACCTTC. It yields the protein CASRPGQDYGYTF.

The chain is built from TRBV7-9 and TRBJ1-2; 9 bases map to TRBD1. This CDR3 is 16 amino acids long. In germline, CDR1 is SEHNR, CDR2 FQNEAQ (reference sequence). V gave up 5 bases and J gave up 5 bases; unmatched junction bases: 12. The chain's CDR3 is CASSRRGQGPNYGYTF. The CDR3 coding sequence is TGTGCCAGCAGCCGACGTGGACAGGGGCCCAATTATGGCTACACCTTC. The complete variable domain, with remaining parts taken from reference TRBV7-9 and TRBJ1-2, reads DTGVSQNPRHKITKRGQNVTFRCDPISEHNRLYWYRQTLGQGPEFLTYFQNEAQLEKSRLLSDRFSAERPKGSFSTLEIQRTEQGDSAMYLCASSRRGQGPNYGYTFGSGTRLTVV.

Only a few counts were recorded for this clone. J is TRBJ1-4 and V is TRBV6-8; D is undetermined. In germline, CDR1 is MNHGY, CDR2 SAAAGT. Trimming cost V 5 bases and J 1 base, with 14 bases left between them. CDR3 length equals 16 residues. The CDR3 sequence is CASSLGNRRTNEKLFF. The CDR3 region has the DNA TGTGCCAGCAGTCTCGGGAACCGGAGAACTAATGAAAAACTGTTTTTT.

V usage is TRBV19 and J usage is TRBJ2-5; no clear D. The CDR3 loop spans 12 amino acids. Germline CDR1 is LNHDA and CDR2 is SQIVND (reference sequence). V lost 4 bases to trimming and J lost 4 bases, with 7 bases between them. CDR3 sequence: CASSTLGETQYF. The CDR3, as DNA: TGTGCCAGTAGTACACTCGGAGAGACCCAGTACTTC.

The DNA of the CDR3 is TGTGCCAGCTTAGGGGCCGGTAACTATGGCTACACCTTC. Protein product: CASLGAGNYGYTF. This chain connects TRBV6-5 to TRBJ1-2, with D perhaps matching TRBD1 (5 bases). V gave up 8 bases and J gave up 1 base, with 11 bases separating them. This CDR3 has 13 residues. CDR1 is MNHEY, CDR2 SVGAGI, per germline.

The chain recombines TRBV27 with TRBJ1-6; D unresolved. This CDR3 has 13 residues. Germline V lookup: CDR1 MNHEY, CDR2 SMNVEV (reference sequence). Between the trimmed V and J ends, which lost 4 bases and 8 bases, there was a span of 9 bases. CDR3 sequence: CASSSLGDSPLHF. The CDR3 DNA sequence: TGTGCCAGCAGTTCCCTAGGTGATTCACCCCTCCACTTT.

J is TRBJ1-2 and V is TRBV6-5; the D gene is possibly TRBD1 (5 bases). Per the germline V gene, CDR1 is MNHEY and CDR2 is SVGAGI. The CDR3 length is 14 residues. V was trimmed by 0 bases and J by 1 base, leaving 6 bases between them. The CDR3 sequence is CASSYSQGNYGYTF. The DNA of the CDR3 is TGTGCCAGCAGTTACTCCCAGGGTAACTATGGCTACACCTTC.

The rearrangement uses TRBV19 and TRBJ1-4; 9 positions match TRBD1. The CDR3 loop spans 14 amino acids. Germline CDR1 is LNHDA and CDR2 is SQIVND (reference sequence). The junction had 5 bases not matched to a gene; V was cut back by 5 bases and J by 7 bases. The chain's CDR3 is CASSGDRGGEKLFF. CDR3 nucleotides: TGTGCCAGTAGTGGCGACAGGGGGGGTGAAAAACTGTTTTTT.